This T cell receptor (beta chain) is drawn from a study of cytomegalovirus exposure and HLA in healthy donors (dated by TCRdb to the late 2010s). Regarding the complete study: According to an earlier analysis of 587 of the donors, 150 million to 200 million T cells yielded 120 million or so unique TCR beta sequences and 250 to 350 Gb of sequence data. An early release that covered roughly 600 HLA-typed donors contained approximately 300 gigabases of sequencing data and 80 million or so unique TCR sequences. Of the roughly 390 genotyped donors, around 81% fell in the genetic ancestry cluster associated with self-reported Caucasian donors. The study was designed to test whether signatures of past pathogen exposure could be identified by cataloging public T cell receptors. The T cell repertoires of around 730 subjects were profiled by immunosequencing and related to cytomegalovirus serostatus. Along with the roughly 670-subject first cohort, a separate validation cohort of some 130 different subjects was used. To predict cytomegalovirus infection status, the study brought together high-throughput TCR immunosequencing, statistical association of individual TCRs with disease status, and machine learning. A later analysis re-analyzed previously published TCR beta repertoires from roughly 630 donors and added high-resolution HLA genotyping to study TCR occurrence patterns. The later analysis used no new phenotypic data to find candidate immune exposures, relying instead on TCR beta sequences and their occurrence across donors. An earlier analysis of 587 of the donors used high-throughput TCR beta sequencing to judge whether each TCR beta V gene segment behaved as functional or pseudogenic. Donor age, sex, ethnicity and CMV serostatus were compiled alongside the repertoire data. In a later genetic analysis, genome-wide SNP genotypes for about three fifths of the 666 donors were used, and that subset was treated as a discovery cohort. All discovery cohort repertoires had been generated using a single sequencing platform. Class I and class II HLA loci were covered by the typing at four-digit resolution. Typing coverage differed by locus: A, B, C, DRB1 and DQB1 were typed in about 620-640 donors, DQA1 in about 510, DPA1 in 600 to 610, and DPB1 in 450 to 490. Roughly 5 DR-DQ haplotypes were handled as single units for association and clustering because linkage in the cohort was strong. Among 398 genotyped donors of the cohort, an average of about 240,000 unique TCR beta nucleotide sequences were sequenced per donor, about a sixth of them non-productive. What the authors observed across the whole study: A further reported finding was that TCR beta sequences accurately predicted the HLA-A and HLA-B alleles for most subjects in the first cohort. In a later analysis, most CMV-associated TCR beta chains were found to appear HLA-restricted, with HLA associations seemingly driven largely by CMV exposure. Some IMGT-functional V segments, including TRBV6-2 and TRBV6-3, could not be told apart with the 87-base-pair reads, so those segments were excluded. A later analysis found that TCR association rates varied across HLA loci, with DRB1 alleles showing the most associated TCRs and HLA-C alleles the fewest. In a later analysis, several top co-occurrence clusters were reported to appear linked to parvovirus B19, influenza, CMV and Epstein-Barr virus. In a later analysis, 16,951 TCR beta sequences were associated with specific HLA alleles at a false discovery rate of 0.05. Only TCR beta chains were sequenced in this cohort, and the absence of alpha or paired-chain data limited detectable features. HLA typing was unavailable for some donors at each locus, so association tests used only the typed subset. Because counts were too low, approximately 15 rarely observed V segments, including chromosome 9 orphons, were excluded from the earlier analysis of a few hundred of the donors. The presence/absence analyses assumed that sequencing depth was roughly uniform across donors, and that assumption may not be true. The study gave a list of about 160 TCR beta chains associated with cytomegalovirus. A cluster of highly shared sequence variants was judged likely to represent a technical artifact of the sequencing pipeline. Most TCR sequences were observed very rarely across donors, whereas some public TCRs were present in many individuals. Linkage disequilibrium might explain the correlated functional status among segregating V segments, but an unknown experimental factor could not be ruled out. Strong co-occurrence of HLA alleles, especially DR and DQ, made assigning TCR associations to individual alleles difficult. Cytomegalovirus status was reported to be diagnosed by the classifier with high specificity and sensitivity in both the original and validation cohorts. A later genetic analysis associated a missense DCLRE1C variant with V-gene and J-gene trimming of TCR beta chains, and an independent cohort replicated the association. A later analysis found that HLA-associated TCR beta chains were more clonally expanded and had lower generation probabilities than equally common non-associated chains. The only immune exposure information available for the cohort was CMV serostatus. Compared with the approximately 710-donor mean, donors in an Asian-associated ancestry cluster had fewer N-insertions in productive TCRs, according to a later genetic analysis. In vitro tests confirmed that three of the cytomegalovirus-associated TCR beta chains recognize cytomegalovirus antigens. Broadly in line with IMGT annotations, most TCR beta V segments showed up in productive rearrangements about 87% or about 30% of the time in an earlier analysis of roughly 590 of the donors. The authors suggested that the approach could potentially be extended to other disease states and immunological phenotypes.

The germline V gene specifies MNHEY as CDR1 and SVGAGI as CDR2. Compared with germline, V lacks 5 bases and J lacks 6 bases; bases without a gene match: 9. Counted from cysteine to phenylalanine, this CDR3 has 14 amino acids. CDR3 DNA is the only sequence kept; it has 42 bases, read in frame from the first base. The cohort comprised under 700 healthy bone marrow donors. At the time of sampling, all cohort members were nominally healthy, though unrecorded immune exposures were likely present. The donor tested CMV seronegative and was one of the 352 seronegative cohort members. Every donor gave a peripheral blood sample, and the peripheral blood mononuclear cells from that sample were used for TCR beta sequencing. Genomic DNA was extracted from the blood cell samples with the Qiagen DNeasy Blood Extraction Kit. A few counts support this clone. Its antigen is currently not known. No much larger clonotype is one base removed from it; base qualities were not supplied.

Libraries were constructed by the immunoSEQ multiplex PCR assay. For the multiplex PCR, a mixture combining 60 forward primers for TCR Vbeta segments and 13 reverse primers for TCR Jbeta segments was used. The CDR3 region of rearranged TCR beta genes was amplified from genomic DNA with a multiplex PCR assay. On the Illumina HiSeq System, the amplified TCR beta libraries were sequenced as 87-base-pair reads. The authors processed their data as follows. In a later analysis, roughly 80 million unique TCR beta chains were counted across the 690 or so repertoires, and roughly 10 million of these chains were shared by at least two donors. A nearest-neighbor algorithm error-corrected the raw reads and collapsed the reads into unique sequences, merging closely related sequences to remove PCR and sequencing errors. To assign V, D and J gene segments, CDR3 sequences were aligned to IMGT reference sequences. Each retained sequence needed at least a six-nucleotide match to both a V gene segment and a J gene segment. Rearrangements were classified as productive when the CDR3 lacked stop codons and remained in frame with V and J, and all other rearrangements were classified as non-productive. Following IMGT convention, CDR3 was defined as the stretch from the second conserved V-encoded cysteine up to the conserved J-encoded phenylalanine. In an earlier analysis of around 600 of the donors, sequences lacking an unambiguous match to a single V gene segment were excluded. An earlier analysis of just under 600 of the donors called V segments functional above 56.7% productive rearrangements and segregating when the between-donor standard deviation exceeded 5%. To diagnose cytomegalovirus status from the catalog of TCR beta chain sequences, a statistical classification framework was built. In a later analysis, TCR nucleotide sequences were compared against IMGT/GENE-DB human TR gene sequences so that V and J genes could be assigned. A later analysis assigned CDR3 sequences and most-parsimonious VDJ recombination scenarios with the TCRdist pipeline. In a later analysis, each TCR beta chain was defined by its CDR3 amino acid sequence together with its V-gene family, and reads lacking a unique V-gene family were excluded. In a later analysis, 500 to 700 highly shared, low-generation-probability nucleotide sequences were removed to address suspected cross-contamination and a sequencing artifact. In a later analysis, a clonal expansion index was calculated for each public chain from normalized within-repertoire ranks of inferred template counts. Generation probabilities in a later analysis came from a VDJ recombination model fitted to out-of-frame rearrangements, and those results were checked against IGoR. In a later analysis, hypergeometric tests were used to score TCR-TCR, TCR-HLA and TCR-CMV co-occurrence, with a repertoire-size bias correction applied to TCR pairs. A later analysis estimated false discovery rates by permuting HLA or CMV assignments 20 times. In a later analysis, co-occurring TCRs were grouped using DBSCAN, with TCRdist sequence similarity added in when clustering inside HLA-allele-positive subsets. Repertoires with fewer than 30,000 or more than 120,000 public chains were left out of co-occurrence clustering, as were about five repertoires with anomalous nucleotide sharing. TCRdb provides this immuneACCESS table in a form limited to in-frame rearrangements. Some clones are lacking; in checked studies, under half of them reflect an unresolved V gene, and why the rest are absent is not known. The V and J calls and clone size were taken over from that table, and D and trimming were inferred from the DNA. In this sample the table shows 150,000 to 200,000 clones, around 87% of which occur a single time. The top ten constitute more than 1.5% of the sample.

The receptor comes from a woman younger than 30 in good health and CMV-seronegative. What was sequenced was PBMCs. Recombination linked TRBV6-5 to TRBJ1-1; 7 central bases correspond to TRBD1. The CDR3 is CASSLRQGNPEAFF. The sequenced DNA: TGTGCCAGCAGTCTCCGACAGGGAAACCCTGAAGCTTTCTTT.